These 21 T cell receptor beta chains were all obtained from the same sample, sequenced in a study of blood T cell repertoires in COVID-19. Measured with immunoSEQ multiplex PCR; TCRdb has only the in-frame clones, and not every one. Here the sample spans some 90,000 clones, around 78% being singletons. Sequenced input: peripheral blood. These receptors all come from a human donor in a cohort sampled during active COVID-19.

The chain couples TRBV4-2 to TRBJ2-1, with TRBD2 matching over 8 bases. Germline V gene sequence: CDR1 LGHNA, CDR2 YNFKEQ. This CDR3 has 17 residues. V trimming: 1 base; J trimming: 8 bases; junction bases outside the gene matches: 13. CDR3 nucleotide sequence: TGTGCCAGCAGCCAAGTTGGTGCGGGAGGTTGGGTTGATGAGCAGTTCTTC. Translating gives CASSQVGAGGWVDEQFF.

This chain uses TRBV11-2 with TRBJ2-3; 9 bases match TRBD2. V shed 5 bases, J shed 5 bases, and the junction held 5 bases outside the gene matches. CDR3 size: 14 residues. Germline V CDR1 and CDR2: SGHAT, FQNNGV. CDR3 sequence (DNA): TGTGCCAGCAGCCCCTGGACTAGCGAAGATACGCAGTATTTT. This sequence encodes CASSPWTSEDTQYF.

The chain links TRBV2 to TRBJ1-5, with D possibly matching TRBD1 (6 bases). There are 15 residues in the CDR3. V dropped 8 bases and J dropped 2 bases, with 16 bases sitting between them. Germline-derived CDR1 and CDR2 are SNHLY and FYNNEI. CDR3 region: CASGGRGWGNQPQHF. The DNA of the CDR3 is TGTGCCAGCGGTGGCAGGGGTTGGGGCAATCAGCCCCAGCATTTT.

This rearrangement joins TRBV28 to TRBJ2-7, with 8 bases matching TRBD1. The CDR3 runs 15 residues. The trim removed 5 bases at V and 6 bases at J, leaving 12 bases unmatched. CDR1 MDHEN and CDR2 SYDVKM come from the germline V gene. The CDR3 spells CASSLRWTGPREQYF. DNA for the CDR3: TGTGCCAGCAGTCTCCGTTGGACAGGGCCTCGCGAGCAGTACTTC.

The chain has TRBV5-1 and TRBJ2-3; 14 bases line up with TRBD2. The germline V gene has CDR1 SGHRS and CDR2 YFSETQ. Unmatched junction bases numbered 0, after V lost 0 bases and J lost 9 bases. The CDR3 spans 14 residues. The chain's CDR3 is CASSLGTSGGTQYF. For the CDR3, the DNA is TGCGCCAGCAGCTTGGGGACTAGCGGGGGGACGCAGTATTTT.

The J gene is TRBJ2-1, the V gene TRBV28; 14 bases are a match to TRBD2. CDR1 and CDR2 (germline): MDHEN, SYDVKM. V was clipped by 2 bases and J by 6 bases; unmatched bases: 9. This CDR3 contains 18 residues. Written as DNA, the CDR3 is TGTGCCAGCAGTTTACCGGGGACTAGCGGGAGTAGGTCCAATGAGCAGTTCTTC. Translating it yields CASSLPGTSGSRSNEQFF.

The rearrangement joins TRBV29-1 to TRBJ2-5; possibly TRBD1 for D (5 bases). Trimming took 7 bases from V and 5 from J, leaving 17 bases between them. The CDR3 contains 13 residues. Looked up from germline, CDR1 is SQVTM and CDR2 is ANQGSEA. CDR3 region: CSGFRDYWETQYF. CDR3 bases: TGCAGCGGTTTCAGGGATTACTGGGAGACCCAGTACTTC. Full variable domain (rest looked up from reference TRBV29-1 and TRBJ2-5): SAVISQKPSRDICQRGTSLTIQCQVDSQVTMMFWYRQQPGQSLTLIATANQGSEATYESGFVIDKFPISRPNLTFSTLTVSNMSPEDSSIYLCSGFRDYWETQYFGPGTRLLVL.

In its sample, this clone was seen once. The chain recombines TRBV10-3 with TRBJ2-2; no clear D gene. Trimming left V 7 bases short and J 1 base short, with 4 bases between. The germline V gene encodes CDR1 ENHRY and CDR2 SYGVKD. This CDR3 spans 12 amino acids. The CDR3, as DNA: TGTGCCATCACCGGGAACACCGGGGAGCTGTTTTTT. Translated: CAITGNTGELFF.

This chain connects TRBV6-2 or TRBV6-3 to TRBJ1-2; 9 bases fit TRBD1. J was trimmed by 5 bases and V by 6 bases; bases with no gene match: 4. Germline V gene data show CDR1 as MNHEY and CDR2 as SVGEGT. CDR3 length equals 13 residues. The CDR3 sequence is CASSPTGGYGYTF. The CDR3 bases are TGTGCCAGCAGCCCGACAGGGGGTTATGGCTACACCTTC.

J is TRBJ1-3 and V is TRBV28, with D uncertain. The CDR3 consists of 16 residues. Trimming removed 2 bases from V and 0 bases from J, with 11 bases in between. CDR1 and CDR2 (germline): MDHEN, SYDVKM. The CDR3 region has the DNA TGTGCCAGCAGTTTAGGTCCAGGATACTCTGGAAACACCATATATTTT. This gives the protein CASSLGPGYSGNTIYF.

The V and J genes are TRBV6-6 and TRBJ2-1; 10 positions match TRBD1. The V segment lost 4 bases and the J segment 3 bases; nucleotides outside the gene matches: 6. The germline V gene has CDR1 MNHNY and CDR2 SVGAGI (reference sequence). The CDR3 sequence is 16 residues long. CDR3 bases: TGTGCCAGCAGTTCACGTGGACAGGGGGACTACAATGAGCAGTTCTTC. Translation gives CASSSRGQGDYNEQFF.

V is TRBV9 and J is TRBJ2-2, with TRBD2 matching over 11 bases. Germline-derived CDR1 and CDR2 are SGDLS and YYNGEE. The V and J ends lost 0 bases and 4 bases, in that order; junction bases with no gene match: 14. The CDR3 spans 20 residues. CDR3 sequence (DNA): TGTGCCAGCAGCGTAGGCCCCCACTTAGCGGGGGGGCCTAGCACCGGGGAGCTGTTTTTT. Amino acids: CASSVGPHLAGGPSTGELFF. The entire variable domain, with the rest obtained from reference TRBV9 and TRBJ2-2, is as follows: DSGVTQTPKHLITATGQRVTLRCSPRSGDLSVYWYQQSLDQGLQFLIQYYNGEERAKGNILERFSAQQFPDLHSELNLSSLELGDSALYFCASSVGPHLAGGPSTGELFFGEGSRLTVL.

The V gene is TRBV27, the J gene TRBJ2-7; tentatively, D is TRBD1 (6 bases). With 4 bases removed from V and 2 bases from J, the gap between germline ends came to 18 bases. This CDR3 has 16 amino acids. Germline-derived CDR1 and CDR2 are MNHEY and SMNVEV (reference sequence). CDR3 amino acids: CASSYRVRGIPYEQYF. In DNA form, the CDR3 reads TGTGCCAGCAGTTACAGAGTCAGGGGAATACCCTACGAGCAGTACTTC.

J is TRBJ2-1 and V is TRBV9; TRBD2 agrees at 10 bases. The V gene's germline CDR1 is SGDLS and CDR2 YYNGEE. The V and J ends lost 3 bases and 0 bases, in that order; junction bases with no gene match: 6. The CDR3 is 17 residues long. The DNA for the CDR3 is TGTGCCAGCAGCGCGCCACTAGCGGGAAGCTCCTACAATGAGCAGTTCTTC. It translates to CASSAPLAGSSYNEQFF.

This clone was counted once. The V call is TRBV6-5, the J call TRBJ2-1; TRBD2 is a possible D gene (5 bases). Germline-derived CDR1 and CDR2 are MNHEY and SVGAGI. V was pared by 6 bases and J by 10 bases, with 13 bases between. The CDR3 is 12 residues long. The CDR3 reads CASRSSAREQFF. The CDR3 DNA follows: TGTGCCAGCAGAAGTAGCGCCCGAGAGCAGTTCTTC.

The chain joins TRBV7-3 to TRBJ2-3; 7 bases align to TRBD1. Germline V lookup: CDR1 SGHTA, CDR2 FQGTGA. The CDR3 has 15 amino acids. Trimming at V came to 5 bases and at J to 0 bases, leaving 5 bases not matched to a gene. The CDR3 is CASSATGASTDTQYF. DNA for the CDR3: TGTGCCAGCAGCGCTACAGGGGCTAGCACAGATACGCAGTATTTT.

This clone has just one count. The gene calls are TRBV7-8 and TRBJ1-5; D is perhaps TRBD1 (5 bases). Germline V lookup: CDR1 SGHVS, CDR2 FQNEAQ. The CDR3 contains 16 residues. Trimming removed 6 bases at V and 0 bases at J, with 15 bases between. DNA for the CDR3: TGTGCCAGCAGTCTGACTAGGACACTTAGCAATCAGCCCCAGCATTTT. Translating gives CASSLTRTLSNQPQHF. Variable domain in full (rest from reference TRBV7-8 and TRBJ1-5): GAGVSQSPRYKVAKRGQDVALRCDPISGHVSLFWYQQALGQGPEFLTYFQNEAQLDKSGLPSDRFFAERPEGSVSTLKIQRTQQEDSAVYLCASSLTRTLSNQPQHFGDGTRLSIL.

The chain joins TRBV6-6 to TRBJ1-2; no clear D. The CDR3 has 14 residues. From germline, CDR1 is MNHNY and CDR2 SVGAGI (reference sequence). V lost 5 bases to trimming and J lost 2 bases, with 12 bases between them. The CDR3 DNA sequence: TGTGCCAGCAGTGGCCGCAACGGGAACTATGGCTACACCTTC. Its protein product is CASSGRNGNYGYTF.

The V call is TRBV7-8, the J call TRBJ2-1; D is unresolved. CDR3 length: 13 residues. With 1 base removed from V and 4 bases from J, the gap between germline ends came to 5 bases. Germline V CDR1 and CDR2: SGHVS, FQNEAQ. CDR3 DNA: TGTGCCAGCAGCTTAGTGAGGTACAATGAGCAGTTCTTC. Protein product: CASSLVRYNEQFF.

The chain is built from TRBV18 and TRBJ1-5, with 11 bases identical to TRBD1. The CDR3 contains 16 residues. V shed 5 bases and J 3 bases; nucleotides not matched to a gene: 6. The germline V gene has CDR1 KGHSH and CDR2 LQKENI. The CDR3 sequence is CASSSRDRGNNQPQHF. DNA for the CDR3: TGTGCCAGCTCATCCCGGGACAGGGGGAACAATCAGCCCCAGCATTTT.

CDR3 loop: CASSRLSPNTGELFF. CDR3 bases: TGTGCCAGCAGCCGGCTTTCGCCGAACACCGGGGAGCTGTTTTTT. V and J are TRBV3-1 (or the pseudogene TRBV3-2) and TRBJ2-2; D gene unclear. Trimming left V 4 bases short and J 0 bases short, with 9 bases between. The V gene's germline CDR1 is LGHDT and CDR2 YNNKEL (reference sequence). CDR3 length: 15 amino acids.